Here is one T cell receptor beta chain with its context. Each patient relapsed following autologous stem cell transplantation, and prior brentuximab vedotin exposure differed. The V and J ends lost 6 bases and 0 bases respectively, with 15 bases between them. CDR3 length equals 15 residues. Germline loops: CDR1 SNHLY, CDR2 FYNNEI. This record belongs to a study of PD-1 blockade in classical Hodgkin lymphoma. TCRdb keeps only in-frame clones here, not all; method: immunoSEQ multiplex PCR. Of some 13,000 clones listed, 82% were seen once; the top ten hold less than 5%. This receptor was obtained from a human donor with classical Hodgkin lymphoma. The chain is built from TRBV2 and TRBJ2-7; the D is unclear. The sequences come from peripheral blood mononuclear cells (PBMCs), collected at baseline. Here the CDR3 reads CASRGSGLSSYEQYF. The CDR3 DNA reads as TGTGCCAGCAGGGGTTCGGGCCTGAGCTCCTACGAGCAGTACTTC.